A selection of T cell receptor beta chains follows, all from one sample in a study of blood T cell repertoires in COVID-19. Clones were read by immunoSEQ multiplex PCR, and TCRdb kept only the in-frame ones, dropping some. The sample has some 140,000 clones, approximately 78% seen once; the top ten hold roughly 1.7%. The sequenced material came from peripheral blood. These receptors originate from an older man with acute or convalescent COVID-19. Each CDR3 is given with its conserved first and last residue. Expanded clones get a size class; other rows say once, few or many, or leave the size out.

CDR3 protein: CASSLQGNAGANVLTF
V gene: TRBV5-1
J gene: TRBJ2-6
clone size: -

CDR3 protein: CASSKARRQGCTEAFF
V gene: TRBV21-1
J gene: TRBJ1-1
clone size: -

CDR3 protein: CASSLGASYEQYF
V gene: TRBV12-3/TRBV12-4
J gene: TRBJ2-7
clone size: few

CDR3 protein: CASSFTPGLAGGDEQFF
V gene: TRBV27
J gene: TRBJ2-1
clone size: -

CDR3 protein: CASSLMVAGSPDTQYF
V gene: TRBV7-6
J gene: TRBJ2-3
clone size: -

CDR3 protein: CASSPADNLGYTF
V gene: TRBV18
J gene: TRBJ1-2
clone size: -

CDR3 protein: CASGGGTASGNTIYF
V gene: TRBV6-5
J gene: TRBJ1-3
clone size: -

CDR3 protein: CASSLSGLAGMETQYF
V gene: TRBV5-6
J gene: TRBJ2-5
clone size: -

CDR3 protein: CAISPIYRGEDYGYTF
V gene: TRBV10-3
J gene: TRBJ1-2
clone size: -

CDR3 protein: CASSYAKSGTEAFF
V gene: TRBV6-5
J gene: TRBJ1-1
clone size: few

CDR3 protein: CASTPLTQGGELFF
V gene: TRBV19
J gene: TRBJ2-2
clone size: -

CDR3 protein: CSVEDLRGGGDANEQFF
V gene: TRBV29-1
J gene: TRBJ2-1
clone size: -

CDR3 protein: CASRGQGAGGTLHF
V gene: TRBV2
J gene: TRBJ1-6
clone size: few

CDR3 protein: CASRQSGQETQYF
V gene: TRBV3-1/TRBV3-2
J gene: TRBJ2-5
clone size: few

CDR3 protein: CASSPRGQSSYEQYF
V gene: TRBV11-3
J gene: TRBJ2-7
clone size: -

CDR3 protein: CASSLGGGRDQPQHF
V gene: TRBV28
J gene: TRBJ1-5
clone size: -

CDR3 protein: CASSPRRGETQYF
V gene: TRBV18
J gene: TRBJ2-5
clone size: -

CDR3 protein: CASRSGQGVWGYTF
V gene: TRBV28
J gene: TRBJ1-2
clone size: -

CDR3 protein: CATSDLETQYF
V gene: TRBV24-1
J gene: TRBJ2-5
clone size: once

CDR3 protein: CASTGTTGANVLTF
V gene: TRBV2
J gene: TRBJ2-6
clone size: -

CDR3 protein: CASSSQGVSGNTIYF
V gene: TRBV12-1
J gene: TRBJ1-3
clone size: -

CDR3 protein: CASSPALGAGELFF
V gene: TRBV7-9
J gene: TRBJ2-2
clone size: many

CDR3 protein: CASSPLLAAADTQYF
V gene: TRBV11-3
J gene: TRBJ2-3
clone size: -

CDR3 protein: CASRLSSNYGYTF
V gene: TRBV6-5
J gene: TRBJ1-2
clone size: -

CDR3 protein: CASSGPAGTGAGELFF
V gene: TRBV6-6
J gene: TRBJ1-4
clone size: -

CDR3 protein: CASSLQPGQGGSGELFF
V gene: TRBV27
J gene: TRBJ2-2
clone size: -

CDR3 protein: CAGSTGTGDSPLHF
V gene: TRBV6-5
J gene: TRBJ1-6
clone size: -

CDR3 protein: CASSEGGLPNEKLFF
V gene: TRBV9
J gene: TRBJ1-4
clone size: -

CDR3 protein: CASSFDRVATEAFF
V gene: TRBV7-9
J gene: TRBJ1-1
clone size: -

CDR3 protein: CASSLRQGNTEAFF
V gene: TRBV7-3
J gene: TRBJ1-1
clone size: -

CDR3 protein: CARSCPGATNEKLFF
V gene: TRBV5-3
J gene: TRBJ1-4
clone size: -

CDR3 protein: CASSSTSGAAYEQYF
V gene: TRBV7-2
J gene: TRBJ2-7
clone size: -

CDR3 protein: CASRGGGAGGSGYTF
V gene: TRBV6-5
J gene: TRBJ1-2
clone size: -

CDR3 protein: CASIETGDSPLHF
V gene: TRBV12-3/TRBV12-4
J gene: TRBJ1-6
clone size: -

CDR3 protein: CASSLSGNQPQHF
V gene: TRBV7-2
J gene: TRBJ1-5
clone size: -

CDR3 protein: CASRAQGVRNSPLHF
V gene: TRBV2
J gene: TRBJ1-6
clone size: -

CDR3 protein: CASSLDRLNYGYTF
V gene: TRBV28
J gene: TRBJ1-2
clone size: -

CDR3 protein: CASSVGQYNEQFF
V gene: TRBV28
J gene: TRBJ2-1
clone size: -

CDR3 protein: CASSFGGNTEAFF
V gene: TRBV11-3
J gene: TRBJ1-1
clone size: -

CDR3 protein: CASSPARGQGFMNTEAFF
V gene: TRBV7-8
J gene: TRBJ1-1
clone size: -

CDR3 protein: CASSLWGTRHF
V gene: TRBV28
J gene: TRBJ1-5
clone size: -